A single sample gave rise to the 28 T cell receptor beta chains below, sequenced in a study of shared clonotypes between healthy human individuals. Naive CD8 cells lacked CD45RO, underwent positive selection for CCR7 and left out terminally differentiated effector memory CD45RA+ cells. Method: immunoSEQ multiplex PCR; TCRdb's copy keeps in-frame clones and lacks some. Of around 2.1 million clones in the sample, about 92% were seen once. Sequenced material: naive CD8+ T cells from PBMCs. The receptors shown here come from a man aged 18-30 years in good health. Some clones in this sample may be carry-over from other donors' samples.

In this sample, this clone turned up once. The V gene is TRBV29-1, the J gene TRBJ2-5; 7 bases line up with TRBD2. The tail of the sequence fits TRBJ2-7 better, so the J call may be wrong. The CDR3 runs 11 residues. Germline CDR1 and CDR2: SQVTM and ANQGSEA. As DNA, the CDR3 is TGCAGCGCTAGCGGCACCTACGAGCAGTACTTC. It yields the protein CSASGTYEQYF.

The CDR3 bases are TGTGCCAGTGCGGGGGGCGCTGGGGACACTGAAGCTTTCTTT. Protein product: CASAGGAGDTEAFF. The V call is TRBV19, the J call TRBJ1-1; tentative D call: TRBD1 (6 bases). V lost 8 bases and J 3 bases, leaving 16 bases between the germline ends. CDR3 size: 14 residues. The germline gives CDR1 LNHDA, CDR2 SQIVND (reference sequence).

This chain joins TRBV4-1 and TRBJ1-1; D is unclear. The V gene lost 3 bases and the J gene lost 4 bases, with 15 bases spanning the gap. Germline V gene data show CDR1 as MGHRA and CDR2 as YSYEKL. The CDR3 contains 15 residues. CDR3 sequence (DNA): TGCGCCAGCAGCCAGGGGAGGACCTCGGGCACTGAAGCTTTCTTT. Its translation: CASSQGRTSGTEAFF.

The rearrangement uses TRBV11-3 and TRBJ2-7, with 8 bases lining up with TRBD1. After removal of 2 bases from V and 3 bases from J, the junction contained 6 bases not matched to a gene. In germline, CDR1 is SGHNT, CDR2 YENEEA. This CDR3 has 15 amino acids. This CDR3 is CASSLQGAPLYEQYF. The CDR3 region has the DNA TGTGCCAGCAGCTTACAGGGGGCCCCCCTCTACGAGCAGTACTTC.

V gene TRBV9 combines with J gene TRBJ1-3; no firm D call. The CDR3 extends over 15 amino acids. Germline V gives CDR1 SGDLS, CDR2 YYNGEE. V was cut by 4 bases and J by 4 bases, with 15 bases left in between. This CDR3 reads CASSPLKIGGNTIYF. The CDR3 bases are TGTGCCAGCAGCCCCCTTAAAATCGGGGGAAACACCATATATTTT.

The J gene is TRBJ2-2, the V gene TRBV27; no firm D call. Trimming removed 2 bases at V and 2 bases at J, with 6 bases between. Germline V gene sequence: CDR1 MNHEY, CDR2 SMNVEV (reference sequence). CDR3 length equals 14 residues. The chain's CDR3 is CASSLGHNTGELFF. The CDR3 nucleotides are TGTGCCAGCAGTTTAGGGCACAACACCGGGGAGCTGTTTTTT.

The J gene is TRBJ1-3, the V gene TRBV6-6; D gene uncertain. CDR1 MNHNY and CDR2 SVGAGI come from the germline V gene (reference sequence). This CDR3 spans 13 amino acids. V was shortened by 3 bases and J by 4 bases, with 7 bases between the two germline ends. DNA for the CDR3: TGTGCCAGCAGTTATGCCGGGGGAAACACCATATATTTT. Translated: CASSYAGGNTIYF.

This chain links TRBV7-9 with TRBJ1-5, with unresolved D. The length of the CDR3 is 12 residues. Germline V gives CDR1 SEHNR, CDR2 FQNEAQ (reference sequence). V lost 5 bases, J lost 8 bases, and 10 bases lay in between. The CDR3, as DNA: TGTGCCAGCAGCCAACTGGGTGAGCCCCAGCATTTT. Its translation is CASSQLGEPQHF.

The genes are TRBV29-1 and TRBJ1-2; TRBD1 is a possible D gene (5 bases). The CDR3 spans 11 residues. Trimming pared 4 bases from V and 5 bases from J, leaving 8 bases between. Germline CDR1 reads SQVTM; CDR2 reads ANQGSEA. The CDR3 DNA sequence: TGCAGCGTTGGTAGGGGATATGGCTACACCTTC. Encoded protein: CSVGRGYGYTF.

The V gene is TRBV7-6, the J gene TRBJ2-1; TRBD2 matches at 12 bases. This CDR3 region has 17 residues. CDR1 and CDR2 (germline): SGHVS, FNYEAQ. The V and J ends lost 5 bases and 2 bases, in that order; junction bases with no gene match: 7. CDR3 amino acids: CASSPRTSGIPYNEQFF. Written as DNA, the CDR3 is TGTGCCAGCAGCCCGAGGACTAGCGGGATTCCCTACAATGAGCAGTTCTTC. Looking up the rest from reference TRBV7-6 and TRBJ2-1 gives the full variable domain: GAGVSQSPRYKVTKRGQDVALRCDPISGHVSLYWYRQALGQGPEFLTYFNYEAQQDKSGLPNDRFSAERPEGSISTLTIQRTEQRDSAMYRCASSPRTSGIPYNEQFFGPGTRLTVL.

The rearrangement joins TRBV5-4 to TRBJ1-4, with D hard to call. Germline V gene sequence: CDR1 SGHNT, CDR2 YYREEE (reference sequence). This CDR3 is 14 amino acids long. Deletions cut 1 base from V and 7 bases from J, with 11 bases between. As DNA, the CDR3 is TGTGCCAGCAGCTTGCAACAAGACTCTGAAAAACTGTTTTTT. Residues: CASSLQQDSEKLFF.

This clone was counted a single time. The same CDR3 also results from other DNA sequences found in this sample. The chain carries TRBV28 and TRBJ2-1, with a possible D match to TRBD1 (6 bases). V shed 5 bases and J shed 3 bases, with 8 bases lying between them. This CDR3 spans 13 amino acids. The V gene's germline CDR1 is MDHEN and CDR2 SYDVKM. CDR3 sequence reads: CASSPDSYNEQFF. The CDR3, as DNA: TGTGCCAGCAGTCCGGACAGCTACAATGAGCAGTTCTTC.

The chain has TRBV29-1 and TRBJ2-5; a possible D gene is TRBD2 (5 bases). Germline V CDR1 and CDR2: SQVTM, ANQGSEA. The length of the CDR3 is 14 residues. The V and J ends lost 3 bases and 7 bases respectively, with 18 bases between them. CDR3 nucleotides: TGCAGCGTTGATACTTTTGAGGGAGCGCGGACCCAGTACTTC. Protein: CSVDTFEGARTQYF.

This chain joins TRBV25-1 and TRBJ1-5; D is undetermined. The CDR3 runs 13 residues. Trimming removed 6 bases at V and 4 bases at J, with 10 bases between. The germline V gene has CDR1 MGHDK and CDR2 SYGVNS. The CDR3 loop reads CASSFRANQPQHF. The CDR3 region has the DNA TGTGCCAGCAGCTTTCGGGCAAATCAGCCCCAGCATTTT.

This clone showed up just once. The identical CDR3 is also encoded by other nucleotide sequences in the sample. The CDR3 region is CASSLEGRNTEAFF. As DNA, the CDR3 is TGTGCCAGCAGTTTGGAGGGTAGGAACACTGAAGCTTTCTTT. This chain uses TRBV28 with TRBJ1-1; D not certain. Trimming stripped 3 bases from V and 1 base from J, with 9 bases between. The CDR3 sequence is 14 residues long. Germline CDR1 MDHEN, CDR2 SYDVKM. The whole variable domain, filled in from reference TRBV28 and TRBJ1-1, reads DVKVTQSSRYLVKRTGEKVFLECVQDMDHENMFWYRQDPGLGLRLIYFSYDVKMKEKGDIPEGYSVSREKKERFSLILESASTNQTSMYLCASSLEGRNTEAFFGQGTRLTVV.

V is TRBV11-2 and J is TRBJ2-1; D not certain. Germline V gene lookup returns CDR1 SGHAT and CDR2 FQNNGV. V lost 2 bases and J lost 9, with 11 bases in between. CDR3 length: 13 residues. The CDR3 protein is CASSLPGNREQFF. The CDR3, as DNA: TGTGCCAGCAGCTTACCTGGGAATCGTGAGCAGTTCTTC.

This chain links TRBV19 with TRBJ2-1; 7 bases line up with TRBD2. Germline CDR1 reads LNHDA; CDR2 reads SQIVND (reference sequence). There are 16 residues in the CDR3. The V segment lost 6 bases and the J segment 6 bases; nucleotides outside the gene matches: 14. CDR3 in DNA: TGTGCCAGTAGCCCTACGCGTTGGGAGGGCGCCAATGAGCAGTTCTTC. Protein product: CASSPTRWEGANEQFF.

The V call is TRBV7-9, the J call TRBJ2-1, with D maybe TRBD2 (5 bases). Trimming took 5 bases from V and 5 from J, leaving 16 bases between them. This CDR3 comprises 15 residues. Germline CDR1 and CDR2: SEHNR and FQNEAQ (reference sequence). Here the CDR3 DNA reads TGTGCCAGCAGCGAAGCGGTCTCGTCGAACAATGAGCAGTTCTTC. Amino acids: CASSEAVSSNNEQFF.

The chain employs TRBV25-1 and TRBJ1-4; TRBD1 matches at 7 bases. The CDR3 runs 15 residues. Trimming cost V 6 bases and J 1 base; bases outside gene matches: 5. CDR1 is MGHDK and CDR2 is SYGVNS in the germline V gene. CDR3 protein: CASSLTGETNEKLFF. CDR3 DNA: TGTGCCAGCAGCCTAACAGGGGAAACTAATGAAAAACTGTTTTTT.

The chain combines TRBV19 with TRBJ2-3, with D perhaps matching TRBD1 (6 bases). The CDR3 covers 15 residues. CDR1 and CDR2 (germline): LNHDA, SQIVND (reference sequence). Trimming removed 7 bases from V and 1 base from J, with 15 bases in between. The CDR3 bases are TGTGCCAGTACCCCGAGGGCAGGGGGCACAGATACGCAGTATTTT. Translating gives CASTPRAGGTDTQYF.

The J gene is TRBJ2-1, the V gene TRBV7-6, with D perhaps matching TRBD1 or TRBD2 (5 bases each). The CDR3 covers 16 residues. The germline V gene has CDR1 SGHVS and CDR2 FNYEAQ. V shed 5 bases and J shed 8 bases, with 22 bases lying between them. This chain's CDR3 is CASSPAMVGVTDEQFF. CDR3 coding DNA: TGTGCCAGCAGCCCAGCAATGGTGGGGGTGACGGATGAGCAGTTCTTC.

The chain combines TRBV15 with TRBJ2-1, with D perhaps matching TRBD2 (5 bases). Germline assignment: CDR1 LNHNV and CDR2 YYDKDF (reference sequence). The CDR3 runs 15 residues. Between the trimmed V and J ends, which lost 5 bases and 0 bases, there was a span of 11 bases. CDR3 nucleotides: TGTGCCACCAGCCGGCGGACTGGCTCCTACAATGAGCAGTTCTTC. It specifies CATSRRTGSYNEQFF.

This chain links TRBV7-9 with TRBJ2-3; D not resolved. In germline, CDR1 is SEHNR, CDR2 FQNEAQ (reference sequence). Trimming took off 4 bases at V and 4 bases at J, with 6 bases between the two ends. CDR3 length equals 12 residues. As DNA, the CDR3 is TGTGCCAGCAGCTCCAGGCCAGATACGCAGTATTTT. Its translation is CASSSRPDTQYF. Looking up the rest from reference TRBV7-9 and TRBJ2-3 gives the full variable domain: DTGVSQNPRHKITKRGQNVTFRCDPISEHNRLYWYRQTLGQGPEFLTYFQNEAQLEKSRLLSDRFSAERPKGSFSTLEIQRTEQGDSAMYLCASSSRPDTQYFGPGTRLTVL.

This chain uses TRBV4-2 with TRBJ2-7, with D maybe TRBD2 (5 bases). Trimming took 3 bases from V and 2 from J, leaving 8 bases between them. The CDR3 consists of 13 residues. The germline V gene has CDR1 LGHNA and CDR2 YNFKEQ. Here the CDR3 DNA reads TGTGCCAGCAGCCAGCCGGGGACCTACGAGCAGTACTTC. As protein: CASSQPGTYEQYF.

The J gene is TRBJ2-1, the V gene TRBV11-1; D ambiguous. CDR1 is SGHAT, CDR2 FQDESV, per germline (reference sequence). Trimming took 0 bases from V and 2 from J, leaving 5 bases between them. CDR3 size: 14 residues. CDR3 sequence (DNA): TGTGCCAGCAGCTTAGCGGGTCCCTACAATGAGCAGTTCTTC. Residues: CASSLAGPYNEQFF.

The V call is TRBV7-6, the J call TRBJ2-1; the D is unclear. The CDR3 loop spans 11 amino acids. Per germline, CDR1 SGHVS and CDR2 FNYEAQ. The V gene lost 0 bases and the J gene lost 9 bases, with 3 bases spanning the gap. This CDR3 is CASSLAGEQFF. The CDR3 DNA follows: TGTGCCAGCAGCTTAGCCGGTGAGCAGTTCTTC.

The genes are TRBV27 and TRBJ2-2, with 7 bases matching TRBD2. The CDR3 length is 14 residues. CDR1 is MNHEY, CDR2 SMNVEV, per germline (reference sequence). J gave up 7 bases and V 6 bases, and 8 bases lay outside the gene matches. The CDR3 here is CASRLGGSGGELFF. DNA of the CDR3: TGTGCCAGCAGGTTGGGGGGGTCCGGCGGGGAGCTGTTTTTT.

V and J are TRBV7-9 and TRBJ2-1, with 7 bases that match TRBD2. V lost 0 bases and J lost 7; bases outside the gene matches: 6. This CDR3 has 15 residues. CDR1 and CDR2 from the germline V gene are SEHNR and FQNEAQ (reference sequence). The CDR3 nucleotides are TGTGCCAGCAGCTTAGCGGGACTATTGGGTAATGAGCAGTTCTTC. This codes for CASSLAGLLGNEQFF. Variable domain in full (rest from reference TRBV7-9 and TRBJ2-1): DTGVSQNPRHKITKRGQNVTFRCDPISEHNRLYWYRQTLGQGPEFLTYFQNEAQLEKSRLLSDRFSAERPKGSFSTLEIQRTEQGDSAMYLCASSLAGLLGNEQFFGPGTRLTVL.